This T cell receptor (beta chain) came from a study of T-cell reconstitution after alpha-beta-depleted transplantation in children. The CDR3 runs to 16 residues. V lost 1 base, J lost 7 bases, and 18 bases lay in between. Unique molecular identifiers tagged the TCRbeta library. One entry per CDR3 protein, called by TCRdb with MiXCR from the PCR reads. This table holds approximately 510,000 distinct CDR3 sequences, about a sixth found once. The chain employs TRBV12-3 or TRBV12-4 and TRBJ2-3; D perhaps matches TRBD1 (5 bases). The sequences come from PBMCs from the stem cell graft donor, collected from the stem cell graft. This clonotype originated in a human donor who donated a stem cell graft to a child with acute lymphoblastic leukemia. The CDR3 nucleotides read TGTGCCAGCAGTTTAGTGACAGCCGTATTACTCCATACGCAGTATTTT. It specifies CASSLVTAVLLHTQYF.